This T cell receptor (beta chain) was sequenced for a study of T cells after yellow fever vaccination (dated by TCRdb to the late 2010s). Some background on the complete study: The SMART-Seq v4 Ultra Low Input RNA kit was used to prepare libraries from fractions with low cell numbers. To follow T-cell clones before and after primary and booster YFV17D yellow fever vaccination, bulk TCR alpha and beta repertoires were sequenced over time. Two healthy male donors, one aged 18 to 29 and one aged 30 to 40 years, were included in the cohort. Blood was collected at multiple timepoints before and after primary and secondary immunization, and bulk PBMC replicates and cell subsets were isolated. The investigation overall reported the following: A small share of clonotypes occurred in both CD4 and CD8 compartments, likely arising from convergent recombination. Because the study included only a couple of donors, the extent to which the findings can be generalized is limited. After the booster, most of the clones that had expanded following primary vaccination were detected again (around 95% of CD4 and around 90% of CD8), which suggests that memory was broadly maintained. The secondary T-cell response was found to be weaker but faster than the primary response, with a peak reached on day 5 rather than on day 15. Computational filtering was required because FACS-sorted repertoires could contain abundant contaminating clonotypes from the bulk population.

This clonotype was counted at least ten times. The clone's antigen remains unknown. No qualities accompany the bases; no much larger clone lies one base away. The sample's treatment or condition, from its label and the paper: live attenuated yellow fever vaccine strain. PBMCs were isolated from peripheral blood using a standard Ficoll-Paque protocol. Dynabeads CD4 and CD8 positive selection kits were used to isolate the CD4 and CD8 T-cell fractions. TriZol was used to extract RNA from bulk PBMCs, from CD4 and CD8 fractions, and from dextramer-positive and dextramer-negative fractions. The instrument was an Illumina NovaSeq 6000. TCR cDNA was synthesized by 5'RACE template switching, which introduced a universal primer site and unique molecular identifiers. Priming of cDNA synthesis was performed from both the TCR alpha and TCR beta constant segments. Two PCR steps were used to amplify libraries, with sample barcodes and sequencing adapters being added in the second step. Sequencing of the libraries was done on either Illumina HiSeq 2500 (2x100 bp) or NovaSeq (2x150 bp). Concerning the study's data processing: MIGEC was used to demultiplex reads and collapse the reads into UMI consensus sequences, and MiXCR was used for V(D)J alignment. Clonotypes responding to the vaccine were identified with edgeR on replicate PBMC samples, with the criteria of FDR below 0.01 and a log2 fold change above 5 up to day 15. Each bulk clonotype received a CD4 or CD8 identity based on whether the sequenced CD4 or CD8 repertoire contained that clonotype at higher abundance. The raw public reads went through TCRdb reprocessing: fastp at Q25, MiXCR clone calling, in-frame beta chains kept. Each CDR3 protein gets just one entry, which takes the most common genes and DNA from the rows behind it. TCRdb assigned the V and J calls; the authors' analysis was not used. The sample table shows hundreds of thousands of distinct CDR3 sequences, and 7.5% to 9% are seen once. Clones ranked in the top ten supply about 3% of the sample.

The material was CD4+ T cells sorted from PBMCs, obtained 5 days after the yellow fever booster vaccination. This sequence originates from a man between 18 and 35 years old who received the YFV17D yellow fever vaccine.

The CDR3: CASSLEDRGLGIQYF. Read as DNA, the sequence is TGCGCCAGCAGCTTGGAGGACAGGGGGCTGGGCATTCAGTACTTC. The sequence links TRBV5-1 to TRBJ2-4, with TRBD1 identical over 11 junction bases. Spanning cysteine to phenylalanine, the CDR3 consists of 15 amino acids. The DNA shown is the 45-base CDR3, in frame from base 1. At the junction V is shortened by 0 bases and J by 9 bases; bases outside the gene matches: 5. As encoded in the germline V gene, CDR1 is SGHRS while CDR2 is YFSETQ.